This is a list of T cell receptor beta chains from one sample in a study of cytomegalovirus exposure and HLA in healthy donors. Sequenced by immunoSEQ multiplex PCR; TCRdb stores in-frame clones only, minus some. The data hold tens of thousands of clones, with 60% to 80% observed a single time. What was sequenced was PBMCs. The source of these receptors is a female donor in good health and CMV-seronegative. Both conserved end residues are part of each CDR3. The D gene is left open where the match is weak. Size is stated for part of the rows, as once, few or many counts, or as a class when the clone is expanded.

TGCGCCAGCAGCCAAGGCCTCCGGGACAGGGTATATGGCTACACCTTC	CASSQGLRDRVYGYTF	TRBD1	NA	16	TRBV4-3	TRBJ1-2
TGTGCCAGCAGTTTATCTTTGACACCAGATACGCAGTATTTT	CASSLSLTPDTQYF	NA	NA	14	TRBV28	TRBJ2-3
TGTGCCAGCAGTTACTCATCCCTTACTGAAGCTTTCTTT	CASSYSSLTEAFF	NA	NA	13	TRBV6-5	TRBJ1-1
TGTGCCAGCAGTTCCGAGGGGGCGGCCGAGCAGTACTTC	CASSSEGAAEQYF	TRBD1	NA	13	TRBV25-1	TRBJ2-7
TGTGCCAGCAGGCTAAAGGGGAGCAATCAGCCCCAGCATTTT	CASRLKGSNQPQHF	NA	once	14	TRBV6-6	TRBJ1-5
TGTGCCTGGAGTCCGACAGGGGAAGATGGCTACACCTTC	CAWSPTGEDGYTF	TRBD1	NA	13	TRBV30	TRBJ1-2
TGCGCCAGCAGCCAAGATCCTAGCGGGAGTTTGGTGACCCAGTACTTC	CASSQDPSGSLVTQYF	TRBD2	NA	16	TRBV4-1	TRBJ2-5
TGTGCCAGCTCACCGAACAGGGAAGGTTCACCCCTCCACTTT	CASSPNREGSPLHF	NA	NA	14	TRBV18	TRBJ1-6
TGTGCCAGCAGCCCCAGACAGGGTCACTCCTATGGCTACACCTTC	CASSPRQGHSYGYTF	TRBD1	NA	15	TRBV7-2	TRBJ1-2
TGCGCCAGCAGACCAAGTACAGCACAAGAGACCCAGTACTTC	CASRPSTAQETQYF	NA	NA	14	TRBV5-1	TRBJ2-5
TGCGCCAGCAGACGTACCACGGGGGGCTCTGGAAACACCATATATTTT	CASRRTTGGSGNTIYF	NA	NA	16	TRBV5-1	TRBJ1-3
TGTGCCAGCAGTTACTCCCAGGGGGCTCAAGAGACCCAGTACTTC	CASSYSQGAQETQYF	TRBD1	NA	15	TRBV6-5	TRBJ2-5
TGTGCCAGCGACGGGGGGCCCCAGCATTTT	CASDGGPQHF	NA	NA	10	TRBV6-1	TRBJ1-5
TGCGCCAGCAGCGGCGGACTAGCGGACCCCTACGAGCAGTACTTC	CASSGGLADPYEQYF	TRBD2	NA	15	TRBV5-1	TRBJ2-7
TGTGCCTCCAGGTCGCTGATTTCACCCCTCCACTTT	CASRSLISPLHF	NA	NA	12	TRBV30	TRBJ1-6
TGCGCCAGCAGTCTCCCGGGACAACCGTACCAAGAGACCCAGTACTTC	CASSLPGQPYQETQYF	NA	NA	16	TRBV5-1	TRBJ2-5
TGTGCCAGCAGTTCCCGACTCCCCACTGAAGCTTTCTTT	CASSSRLPTEAFF	NA	NA	13	TRBV6-5	TRBJ1-1
TGCGCCAGCAGCACAGCTTCGGGGACCGGGGAGCTGTTTTTT	CASSTASGTGELFF	NA	NA	14	TRBV5-1	TRBJ2-2
TGCAGCGTTGTGGGGGGACTAGCGGGGCTATACAATGAGCAGTTCTTC	CSVVGGLAGLYNEQFF	TRBD2	NA	16	TRBV29-1	TRBJ2-1
TGTGCCAGCAGGCCTAACCAGGGCACTGAAGCTTTCTTT	CASRPNQGTEAFF	NA	NA	13	TRBV28	TRBJ1-1
TGCGCCAGCAGCTTGGCCGCAGGGAAAGAAAAACTGTTTTTT	CASSLAAGKEKLFF	NA	few	14	TRBV5-1	TRBJ1-4
TGTGCCAGCACCCTTATGCCGGTGAACACTGAAGCTTTCTTT	CASTLMPVNTEAFF	NA	NA	14	TRBV21-1	TRBJ1-1
TGTGCCAGCTCATCGGGACAGGGGCATCAGCCCCAGCATTTT	CASSSGQGHQPQHF	TRBD1	NA	14	TRBV28	TRBJ1-5
TGTGCCAGCAGCCAAGGACTAGCGGGAGCCGAGCAGTACTTC	CASSQGLAGAEQYF	TRBD2	NA	14	TRBV4-2	TRBJ2-7
TGCGCCAGCAGCTTCCGGGGTGGAGGACTAAGAGGAGAGACCCAGTACTTC	CASSFRGGGLRGETQYF	NA	NA	17	TRBV5-1	TRBJ2-5
TGTGCCAGCAGCCGTAGGGGGGGTAACACTGAAGCTTTCTTT	CASSRRGGNTEAFF	NA	NA	14	TRBV7-9	TRBJ1-1
TGTGCCAGCGGCCTTCCCGGGACAGGGGGCCGATCGGGCTACACCTTC	CASGLPGTGGRSGYTF	TRBD1	NA	16	TRBV28	TRBJ1-2
TGTGCCAGCAGCCTGGGGACAGGGGGGGCCGGGGAGCTGTTTTTT	CASSLGTGGAGELFF	TRBD1	NA	15	TRBV5-4	TRBJ2-2
TGTGCCAGCAGGGACAGGGGTGACGAGCAGTACTTC	CASRDRGDEQYF	TRBD1	NA	12	TRBV5-4	TRBJ2-7
TGCGCCAGCAGCTTGGGTCACGCTCAGGATACGCAGTATTTT	CASSLGHAQDTQYF	NA	NA	14	TRBV5-1	TRBJ2-3
TGTGCCAGCAGTTTAAATGCTTGGGACAGGGACTACGAGCAGTACTTC	CASSLNAWDRDYEQYF	TRBD1	NA	16	TRBV27	TRBJ2-7
TGTGCCAGCAGTGGGCTAGCGGGAGTCTCCGAGCAGTACTTC	CASSGLAGVSEQYF	TRBD2	NA	14	TRBV6-5	TRBJ2-7
TGTGCCAGCAGTTTACCACCAGGGGGCGGTCAGCCCCAGCATTTT	CASSLPPGGGQPQHF	TRBD1	NA	15	TRBV28	TRBJ1-5
TGCGCCAGCAGCTTGGCCGGGGACACCGGAGCTTTCTTT	CASSLAGDTGAFF	NA	NA	13	TRBV5-1	TRBJ1-1
TGTGCTAGCAGCCCCGGACTAGCAACAGATACGCAGTATTTT	CASSPGLATDTQYF	TRBD2	few	14	TRBV7-7	TRBJ2-3
TGTGCCAGCAGTTTTACTAGCGGGACTGGGGAGCAGTACTTC	CASSFTSGTGEQYF	TRBD2	once	14	TRBV27	TRBJ2-7
TGTGCCAGTAGGAAGGGACAGGGTTTGGGCACTGAAGCTTTCTTT	CASRKGQGLGTEAFF	TRBD1	NA	15	TRBV7-9	TRBJ1-1
TGCAGCGTTGAGGGGACAGGGGGTGGTGAGCAGTTCTTC	CSVEGTGGGEQFF	TRBD1	few	13	TRBV29-1	TRBJ2-1
TGTGCCAGCAGTTTGACGGGAGCTTCGAACACCGGGGAGCTGTTTTTT	CASSLTGASNTGELFF	NA	NA	16	TRBV28	TRBJ2-2
TGTGCCAGCAGCTCTACGGCCAGGGGAGAAGAGACCCAGTACTTC	CASSSTARGEETQYF	NA	once	15	TRBV7-9	TRBJ2-5
TGTGCCAGTAGTACTACAGGGAGTCCTACCTCCTACGAGCAGTACTTC	CASSTTGSPTSYEQYF	NA	NA	16	TRBV19	TRBJ2-7
TGTGCCAGCACCGGGACTAGCGTCGCCGGGGAGCTGTTTTTT	CASTGTSVAGELFF	TRBD2	NA	14	TRBV2	TRBJ2-2
TGTGCCAGCAGTAGACAGGGCAGTGGCTACACCTTC	CASSRQGSGYTF	TRBD1	NA	12	TRBV7-2	TRBJ1-2
TGCAGCGTAGCGTCGGCCGTGGGTGGCGGGGCCAACGTCCTGACTTTC	CSVASAVGGGANVLTF	NA	NA	16	TRBV29-1	TRBJ2-6
TGTGCCAGCCTTTCGCTAGGCCAGCCCCAGCATTTT	CASLSLGQPQHF	NA	NA	12	TRBV28	TRBJ1-5
TGTGCCAGAAGATTCGAATTTGGCAGGGGGAACACTGAAGCTTTCTTT	CARRFEFGRGNTEAFF	NA	NA	16	TRBV5-3	TRBJ1-1
TGTGCCAGCAGTTTAGTCTCCGGGGAGCAGTACTTC	CASSLVSGEQYF	NA	NA	12	TRBV28	TRBJ2-7
TGTGCCAGCAGCCCCACGGGTCGCGGGGAGCTGTTTTTT	CASSPTGRGELFF	NA	NA	13	TRBV5-6	TRBJ2-2
TGTGCCAGCAGCTACTCGGGCCCTCGGAATTCACCCCTCCACTTT	CASSYSGPRNSPLHF	NA	NA	15	TRBV6-5	TRBJ1-6
TGTGCCAGCAGCTTGGGGGGAACAGGGAGCTCTGGGGCCAACGTCCTGACTTTC	CASSLGGTGSSGANVLTF	NA	NA	18	TRBV5-5	TRBJ2-6
TGTGCCAGCAGCTTAAGCGGGGGGGCCAAATCCGATACGCAGTATTTT	CASSLSGGAKSDTQYF	TRBD2	NA	16	TRBV7-2	TRBJ2-3
TGTGCCAGCAGCCCAGGGGAGAACACTAATGAAAAACTGTTTTTT	CASSPGENTNEKLFF	NA	NA	15	TRBV11-2	TRBJ1-4